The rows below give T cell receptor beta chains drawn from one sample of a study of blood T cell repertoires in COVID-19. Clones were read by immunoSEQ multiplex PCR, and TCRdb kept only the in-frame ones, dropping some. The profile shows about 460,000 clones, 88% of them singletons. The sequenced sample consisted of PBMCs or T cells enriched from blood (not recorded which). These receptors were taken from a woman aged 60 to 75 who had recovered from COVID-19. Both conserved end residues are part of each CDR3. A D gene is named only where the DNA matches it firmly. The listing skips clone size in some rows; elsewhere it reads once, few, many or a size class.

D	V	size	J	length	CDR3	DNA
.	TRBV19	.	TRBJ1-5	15	CASSIVGGGHQPQHF	TGTGCCAGTAGTATAGTTGGCGGGGGCCATCAGCCCCAGCATTTT
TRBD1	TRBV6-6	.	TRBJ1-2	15	CASSRDSVTNYGYTF	TGTGCCAGCAGTCGGGACAGTGTTACTAACTATGGCTACACCTTC
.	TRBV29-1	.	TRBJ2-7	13	CSAGRTGSYEQYF	TGCAGCGCGGGGAGGACAGGTTCCTACGAGCAGTACTTC
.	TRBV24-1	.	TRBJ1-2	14	CATSDGRANYGYTF	TGTGCCACCAGTGATGGGAGAGCTAACTATGGCTACACCTTC
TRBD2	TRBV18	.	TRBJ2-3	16	CASSPVAGASTDTQYF	TGTGCCAGCTCACCAGTAGCGGGGGCCAGCACAGATACGCAGTATTTT
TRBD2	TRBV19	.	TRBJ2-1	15	CASSTRLADYNEQFF	TGTGCCAGTAGTACTAGGCTAGCGGATTACAATGAGCAGTTCTTC
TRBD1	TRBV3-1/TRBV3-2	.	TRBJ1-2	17	CASSQIMTGSQLRGYTF	TGTGCCAGCAGCCAAATTATGACAGGGAGTCAACTGAGGGGCTACACCTTC
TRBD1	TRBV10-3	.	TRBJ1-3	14	CAIPGTGAGNTIYF	TGTGCCATTCCCGGGACAGGGGCTGGAAACACCATATATTTT
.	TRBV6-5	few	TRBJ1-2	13	CASSSGLNYGYTF	TGTGCCAGCAGTTCAGGGTTAAACTATGGCTACACCTTC
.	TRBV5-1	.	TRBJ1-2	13	CASSLSGDYGYTF	TGCGCCAGCAGCTTATCAGGGGACTATGGCTACACCTTC
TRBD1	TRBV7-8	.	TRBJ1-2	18	CASSPPPGAGGFFYGYTF	TGTGCCAGCAGCCCCCCCCCAGGGGCAGGGGGCTTTTTCTATGGCTACACCTTC
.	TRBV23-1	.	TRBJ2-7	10	CARLSYEQYF	TGCGCCAGATTATCTTACGAGCAGTACTTC
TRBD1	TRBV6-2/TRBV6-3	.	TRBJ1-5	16	CASSYRGQGFNQPQHF	TGTGCCAGCAGTTACAGGGGACAGGGCTTCAATCAGCCCCAGCATTTT
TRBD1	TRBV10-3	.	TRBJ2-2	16	CAIRARTGVNTGELFF	TGTGCCATCAGGGCCCGGACAGGGGTGAACACCGGGGAGCTGTTTTTT
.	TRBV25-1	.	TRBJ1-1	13	CASSVRDTSEAFF	TGTGCCAGCAGTGTACGGGACACTAGTGAAGCTTTCTTT
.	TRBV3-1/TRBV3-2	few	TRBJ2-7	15	CASSPLAGTSYEQYF	TGTGCCAGCAGCCCCCTGGCGGGGACCTCCTACGAGCAGTACTTC
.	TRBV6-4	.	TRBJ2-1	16	CASSDSTGGSYNEQFF	TGTGCCAGCAGTGACTCGACTGGCGGTTCCTACAATGAGCAGTTCTTC
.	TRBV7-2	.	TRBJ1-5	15	CASSSDGFGDQPQHF	TGTGCCAGCAGCTCCGACGGGTTCGGAGATCAGCCCCAGCATTTT
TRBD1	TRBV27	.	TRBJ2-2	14	CASSRDRSTGELFF	TGTGCCAGCAGCCGGGACAGGTCTACCGGGGAGCTGTTTTTT
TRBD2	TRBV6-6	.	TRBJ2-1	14	CASSKRGPYNEQFF	TGTGCCAGCAGTAAGCGGGGGCCATACAATGAGCAGTTCTTC
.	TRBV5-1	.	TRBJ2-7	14	CASSLGGVGYEQYF	TGCGCCAGCAGCCTCGGGGGAGTAGGCTACGAGCAGTACTTC
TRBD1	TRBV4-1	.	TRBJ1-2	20	CASSTLRTRSGDRASYGYTF	TGCGCCAGCAGCACCCTAAGGACAAGATCGGGGGACAGGGCCAGCTATGGCTACACCTTC
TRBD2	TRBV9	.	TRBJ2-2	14	CASTRTSGTGELFF	TGTGCCAGCACCCGGACTAGCGGGACCGGGGAGCTGTTTTTT
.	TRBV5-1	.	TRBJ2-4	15	CASSFGGAAKNIQYF	TGCGCCAGCAGCTTTGGAGGGGCTGCCAAAAACATTCAGTACTTC